The sequence of this TCR beta chain was determined in a study of T cell repertoires and Cas9 in healthy adults (dated by TCRdb to between 2018 and 2020). Broadly, across the study: Within the CD4 and CD8 compartments, SpCas9-reactive T cells were assessed for multi-effector potency, cytotoxicity and lineage determination. Preexisting T cell immunity against the Streptococcus pyogenes Cas9 nuclease (SpCas9) used in CRISPR gene editing was examined in the study.

Deletion took 1 base off V and 3 bases off J, with a span of 10 bases between the germline ends. The CDR3 starts with the cysteine, ends with the phenylalanine, and has 14 residues. Only the CDR3 DNA stays, 42 bases, in frame from base 1. According to the germline V gene, CDR1 reads SGHDT and CDR2 reads YYEEEE. Libraries were made using the immunoSEQ multiplex PCR assay. TCRdb took this table from immuneACCESS and kept in-frame rearrangements with V and J called. Such tables lack part of the clones; where checked against another copy, unresolved V genes explain under half of the gap, and the rest is unexplained. The sample table contains tens of thousands of clones; only one count was recorded for about 90% of them. The ten largest account for more than 0.7% of the sample. All of the donors in the study were healthy humans. Overall study results and their limits: SpCas9-reactive regulatory T cells were reported to mitigate proliferation and function of SpCas9-reactive effector T cells in vitro.

Comment on this clone: The specificity of this receptor is unknown. No much larger clone exists at a distance of one base, and base qualities are not known.

The V gene is TRBV5-6 and the J gene is TRBJ1-1; the D region possibly corresponds to TRBD1 (5 bases align). The receptor was isolated from a human donor in good health. Specimen: CD4+ effector T cells (CD127+, CD25-, CD137-, CD154-) from PBMCs; culture status not recorded. The bases read TGTGCCAGCAGCTTGTGGGGCTTAGACACTGAAGCTTTCTTT. The resulting protein is CASSLWGLDTEAFF. The full variable domain, completed from the reference TRBV5-6 and TRBJ1-1 proteins outside the CDR3, reads DAGVTQSPTHLIKTRGQQVTLRCSPKSGHDTVSWYQQALGQGPQFIFQYYEEEERQRGNFPDRFSGHQFPNYSSELNVNALLLGDSALYLCASSLWGLDTEAFFGQGTRLTVV.